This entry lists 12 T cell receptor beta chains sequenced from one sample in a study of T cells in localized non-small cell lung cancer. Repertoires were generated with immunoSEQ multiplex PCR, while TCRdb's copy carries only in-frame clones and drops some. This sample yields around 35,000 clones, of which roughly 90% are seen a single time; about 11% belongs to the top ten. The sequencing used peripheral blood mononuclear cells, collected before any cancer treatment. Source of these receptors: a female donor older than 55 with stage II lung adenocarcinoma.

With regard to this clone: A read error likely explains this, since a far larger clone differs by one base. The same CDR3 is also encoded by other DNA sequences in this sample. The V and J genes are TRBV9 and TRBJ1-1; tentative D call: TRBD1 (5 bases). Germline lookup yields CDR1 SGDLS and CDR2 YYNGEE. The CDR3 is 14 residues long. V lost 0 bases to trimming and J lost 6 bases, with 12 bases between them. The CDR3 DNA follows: TGTGCCAGCAGCGTAGGGGGGTCCCTGTCTGAAGCTTTCTTT. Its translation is CASSVGGSLSEAFF.

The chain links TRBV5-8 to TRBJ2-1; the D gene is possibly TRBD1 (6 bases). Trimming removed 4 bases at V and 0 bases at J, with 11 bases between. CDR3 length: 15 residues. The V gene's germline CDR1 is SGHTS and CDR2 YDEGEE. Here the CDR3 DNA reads TGTGCCAGCAGCCCGAGGGGGAGCTCCTACAATGAGCAGTTCTTC. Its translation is CASSPRGSSYNEQFF.

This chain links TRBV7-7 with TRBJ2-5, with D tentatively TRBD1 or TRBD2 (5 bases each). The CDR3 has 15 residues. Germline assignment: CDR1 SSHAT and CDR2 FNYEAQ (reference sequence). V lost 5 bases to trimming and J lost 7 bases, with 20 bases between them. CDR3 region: CASSREGASEGTQYF. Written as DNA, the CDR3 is TGTGCCAGCAGCCGAGAAGGGGCTTCCGAGGGGACCCAGTACTTC. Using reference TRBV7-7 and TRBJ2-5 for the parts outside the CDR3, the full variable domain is GAGVSQSPRYKVTKRGQDVTLRCDPISSHATLYWYQQALGQGPEFLTYFNYEAQPDKSGLPSDRFSAERPEGSISTLTIQRTEQRDSAMYRCASSREGASEGTQYFGPGTRLLVL.

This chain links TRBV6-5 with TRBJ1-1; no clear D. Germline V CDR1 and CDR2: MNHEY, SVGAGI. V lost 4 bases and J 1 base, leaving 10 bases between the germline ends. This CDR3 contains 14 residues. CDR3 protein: CASSSRTGNTEAFF. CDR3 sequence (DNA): TGTGCCAGCAGTTCAAGGACGGGGAACACTGAAGCTTTCTTT.

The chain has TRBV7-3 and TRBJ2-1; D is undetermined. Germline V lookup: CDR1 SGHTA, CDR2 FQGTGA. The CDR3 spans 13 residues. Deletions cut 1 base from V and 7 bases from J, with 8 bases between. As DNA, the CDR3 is TGTGCCAGCAGCTTAATGGGAATAAATGAGCAGTTCTTC. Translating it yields CASSLMGINEQFF.

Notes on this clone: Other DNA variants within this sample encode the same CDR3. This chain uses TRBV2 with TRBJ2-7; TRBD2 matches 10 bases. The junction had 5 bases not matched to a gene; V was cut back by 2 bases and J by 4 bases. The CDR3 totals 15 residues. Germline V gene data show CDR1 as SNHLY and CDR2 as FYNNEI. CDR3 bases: TGTGCCAGCAGTGAATCTAGCGGGAGACGATACGAGCAGTACTTC. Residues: CASSESSGRRYEQYF.

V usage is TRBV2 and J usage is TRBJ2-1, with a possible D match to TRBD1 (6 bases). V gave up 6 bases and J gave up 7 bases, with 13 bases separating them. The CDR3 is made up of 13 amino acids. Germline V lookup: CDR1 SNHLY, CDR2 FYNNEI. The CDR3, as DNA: TGTGCCAGCAGCGAACAGGGTATGAATGAGCAGTTCTTC. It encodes CASSEQGMNEQFF.

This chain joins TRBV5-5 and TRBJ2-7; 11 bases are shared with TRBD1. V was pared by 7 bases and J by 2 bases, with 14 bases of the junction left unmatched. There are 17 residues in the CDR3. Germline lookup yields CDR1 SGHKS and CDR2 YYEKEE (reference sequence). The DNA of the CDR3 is TGTGCCAGCCTCCCCGGGACAGGGGGGTTTATTACCTACGAGCAGTACTTC. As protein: CASLPGTGGFITYEQYF.

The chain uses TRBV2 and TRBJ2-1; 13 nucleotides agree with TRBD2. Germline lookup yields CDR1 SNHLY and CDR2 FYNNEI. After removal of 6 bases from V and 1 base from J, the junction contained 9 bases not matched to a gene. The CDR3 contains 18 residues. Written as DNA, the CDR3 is TGTGCCAGCAGGACCGGGACTAGCGGGAAAGGGTCCTACAATGAGCAGTTCTTC. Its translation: CASRTGTSGKGSYNEQFF. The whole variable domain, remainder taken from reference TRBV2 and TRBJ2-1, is EPEVTQTPSHQVTQMGQEVILRCVPISNHLYFYWYRQILGQKVEFLVSFYNNEISEKSEIFDDQFSVERPDGSNFTLKIRSTKLEDSAMYFCASRTGTSGKGSYNEQFFGPGTRLTVL.

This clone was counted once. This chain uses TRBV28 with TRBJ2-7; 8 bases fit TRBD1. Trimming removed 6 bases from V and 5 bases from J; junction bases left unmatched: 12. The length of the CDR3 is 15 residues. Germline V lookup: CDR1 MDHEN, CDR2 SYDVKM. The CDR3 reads CASSPPGRGRHEQYF. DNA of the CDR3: TGTGCCAGCAGCCCCCCGGGCAGGGGGCGCCACGAGCAGTACTTC. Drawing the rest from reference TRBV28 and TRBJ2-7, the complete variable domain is DVKVTQSSRYLVKRTGEKVFLECVQDMDHENMFWYRQDPGLGLRLIYFSYDVKMKEKGDIPEGYSVSREKKERFSLILESASTNQTSMYLCASSPPGRGRHEQYFGPGTRLTVT.

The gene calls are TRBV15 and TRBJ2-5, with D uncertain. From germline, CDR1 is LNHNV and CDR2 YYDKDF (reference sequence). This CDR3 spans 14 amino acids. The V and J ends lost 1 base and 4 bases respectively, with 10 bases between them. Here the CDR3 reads CATSRGYLGETQYF. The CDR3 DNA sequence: TGTGCCACCAGCAGAGGGTATTTGGGAGAGACCCAGTACTTC.

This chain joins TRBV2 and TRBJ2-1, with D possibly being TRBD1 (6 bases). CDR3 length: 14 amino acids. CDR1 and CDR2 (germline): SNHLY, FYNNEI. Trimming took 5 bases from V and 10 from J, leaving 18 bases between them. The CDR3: CASSQDRDIQEQFF. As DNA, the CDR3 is TGTGCCAGCAGTCAGGACCGGGACATTCAGGAGCAGTTCTTC.